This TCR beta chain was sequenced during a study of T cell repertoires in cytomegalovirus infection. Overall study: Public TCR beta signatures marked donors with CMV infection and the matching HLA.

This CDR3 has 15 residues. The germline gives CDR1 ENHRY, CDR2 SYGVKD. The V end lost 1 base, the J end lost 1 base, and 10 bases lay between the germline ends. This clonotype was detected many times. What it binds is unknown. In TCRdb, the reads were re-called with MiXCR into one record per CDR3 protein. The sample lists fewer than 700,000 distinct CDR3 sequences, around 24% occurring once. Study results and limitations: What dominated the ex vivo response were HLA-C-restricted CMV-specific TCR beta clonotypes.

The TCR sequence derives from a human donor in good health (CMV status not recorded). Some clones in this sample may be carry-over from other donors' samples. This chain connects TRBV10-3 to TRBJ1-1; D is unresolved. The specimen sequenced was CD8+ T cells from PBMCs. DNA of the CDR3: TGTGCCATCAGTGAGTTTACGGCCTCGAACACTGAAGCTTTCTTT. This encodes CAISEFTASNTEAFF.